The clone carrying this T cell receptor beta chain was picked up many times. Antigen specificity is unknown. Germline loops: CDR1 DFQATT, CDR2 SNEGSKA (reference sequence). The ends lost 2 bases at V and 1 base at J; junction bases unmatched: 12. This CDR3 contains 17 residues. This specimen belongs to a study of T-cell reconstitution after alpha-beta-depleted transplantation in children. Study-wide results and limits: Recipient T cells and thymic progenitors that survived gave rise to the high TCRbeta diversity observed at day 60 in some patients.

TCRbeta library construction was performed incorporating unique molecular identifiers. One entry per CDR3 protein results from TCRdb running MiXCR on the PCR reads. Of fewer than 550,000 distinct CDR3 sequences detected, 10% appear once; the ten largest clones hold 2% to 2.5%. Sequenced material: PBMCs, taken before TCRalphabeta/CD19-depleted stem cell transplant. The chain employs TRBV20-1 and TRBJ2-3; TRBD2 matches 7 bases. The receptor comes from a child under 10 years old with inherited bone marrow failure, due to receive a stem cell transplant. CDR3 nucleotide sequence: TGCAGTGCTAGATCCTGGCGGGAGTCTTTCGGCACAGATACGCAGTATTTT. It codes for CSARSWRESFGTDTQYF.